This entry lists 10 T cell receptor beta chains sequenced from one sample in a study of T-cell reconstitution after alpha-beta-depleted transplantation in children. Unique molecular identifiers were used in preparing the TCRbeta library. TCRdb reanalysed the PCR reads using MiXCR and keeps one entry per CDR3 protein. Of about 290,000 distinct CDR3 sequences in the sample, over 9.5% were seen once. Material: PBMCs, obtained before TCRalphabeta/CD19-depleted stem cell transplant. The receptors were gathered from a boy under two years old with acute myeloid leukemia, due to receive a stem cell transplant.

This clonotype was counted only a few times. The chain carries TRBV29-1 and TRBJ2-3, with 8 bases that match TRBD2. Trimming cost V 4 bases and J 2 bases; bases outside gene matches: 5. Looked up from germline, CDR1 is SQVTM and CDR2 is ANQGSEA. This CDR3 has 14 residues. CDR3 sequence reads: CSVALSGVTDTQYF. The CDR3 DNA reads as TGCAGCGTTGCCCTTAGCGGGGTCACAGATACGCAGTATTTT.

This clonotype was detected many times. The CDR3 sequence: CSARSGQGGPYEQYF. Written as DNA, the CDR3 is TGCAGTGCTAGATCAGGACAGGGAGGCCCCTACGAGCAGTACTTC. The chain carries TRBV20-1 and TRBJ2-7; 8 nucleotides line up with TRBD1. Germline assignment: CDR1 DFQATT and CDR2 SNEGSKA (reference sequence). J was trimmed by 2 bases and V by 2 bases; bases with no gene match: 8. The CDR3 spans 15 residues.

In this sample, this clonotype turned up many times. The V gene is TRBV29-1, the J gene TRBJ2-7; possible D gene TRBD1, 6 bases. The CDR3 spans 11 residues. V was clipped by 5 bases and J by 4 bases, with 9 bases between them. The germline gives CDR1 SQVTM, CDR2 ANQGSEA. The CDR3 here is CSVLTGYEQYF. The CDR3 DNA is TGCAGCGTTTTGACAGGATACGAGCAGTACTTC.

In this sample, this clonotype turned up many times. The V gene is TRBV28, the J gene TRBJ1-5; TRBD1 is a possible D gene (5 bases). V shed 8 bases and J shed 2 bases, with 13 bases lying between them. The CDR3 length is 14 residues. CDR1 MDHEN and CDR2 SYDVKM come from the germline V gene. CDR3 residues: CASDWGSRNQPQHF. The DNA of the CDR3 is TGTGCCAGCGATTGGGGGTCCCGCAATCAGCCCCAGCATTTT. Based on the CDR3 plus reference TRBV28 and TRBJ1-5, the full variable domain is DVKVTQSSRYLVKRTGEKVFLECVQDMDHENMFWYRQDPGLGLRLIYFSYDVKMKEKGDIPEGYSVSREKKERFSLILESASTNQTSMYLCASDWGSRNQPQHFGDGTRLSIL.

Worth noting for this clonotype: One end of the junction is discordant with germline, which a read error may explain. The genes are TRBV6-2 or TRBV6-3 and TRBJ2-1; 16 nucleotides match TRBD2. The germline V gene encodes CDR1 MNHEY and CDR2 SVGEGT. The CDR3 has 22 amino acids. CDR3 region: CANSYRPPGLAGGSSSYNEQFF. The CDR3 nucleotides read TGTGCCAACAGTTACCGCCCTCCGGGACTAGCGGGAGGGTCGAGCTCCTACAATGAGCAGTTCTTC.

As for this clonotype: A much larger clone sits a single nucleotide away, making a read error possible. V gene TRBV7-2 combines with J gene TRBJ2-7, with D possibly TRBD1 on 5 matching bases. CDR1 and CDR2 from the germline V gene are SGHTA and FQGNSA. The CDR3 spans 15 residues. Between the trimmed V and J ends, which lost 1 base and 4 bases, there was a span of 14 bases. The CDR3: CASSLEVSQGYEQYF. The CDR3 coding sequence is TGTGCCAGCAGCTTAGAAGTCAGCCAGGGATACGAGCAGTACTTC.

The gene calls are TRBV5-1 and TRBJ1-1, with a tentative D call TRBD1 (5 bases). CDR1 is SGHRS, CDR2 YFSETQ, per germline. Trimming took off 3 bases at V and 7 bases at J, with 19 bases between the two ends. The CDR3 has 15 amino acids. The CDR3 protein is CASSYGVQARDEAFF. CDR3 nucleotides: TGCGCCAGCAGCTATGGCGTACAGGCGAGGGATGAAGCTTTCTTT.

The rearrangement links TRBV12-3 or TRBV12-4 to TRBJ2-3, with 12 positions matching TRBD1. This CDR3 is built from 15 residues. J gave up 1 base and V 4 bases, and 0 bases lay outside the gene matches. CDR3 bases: TGTGCCAGCAGTTGGGACAGGGGGCGCACAGATACGCAGTATTTT. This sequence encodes CASSWDRGRTDTQYF.

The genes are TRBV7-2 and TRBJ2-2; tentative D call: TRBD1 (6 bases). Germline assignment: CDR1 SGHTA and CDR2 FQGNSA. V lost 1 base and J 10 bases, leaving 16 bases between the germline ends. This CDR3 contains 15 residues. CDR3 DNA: TGTGCCAGCAGCTTAGGGGGGACACGCCAAACGGAGCTGTTTTTT. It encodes CASSLGGTRQTELFF.

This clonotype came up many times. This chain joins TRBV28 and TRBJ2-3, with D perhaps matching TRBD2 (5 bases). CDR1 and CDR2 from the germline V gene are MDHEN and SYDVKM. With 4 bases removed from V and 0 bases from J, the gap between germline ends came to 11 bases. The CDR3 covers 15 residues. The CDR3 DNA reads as TGTGCCAGCAGTTCCGCGGGCCTTAGCACAGATACGCAGTATTTT. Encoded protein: CASSSAGLSTDTQYF. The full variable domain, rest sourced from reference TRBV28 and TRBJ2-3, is DVKVTQSSRYLVKRTGEKVFLECVQDMDHENMFWYRQDPGLGLRLIYFSYDVKMKEKGDIPEGYSVSREKKERFSLILESASTNQTSMYLCASSSAGLSTDTQYFGPGTRLTVL.